Listed here are 4 T cell receptor beta chains from one sample, sequenced in a study of early T cells in non-severe SARS-CoV-2 infection. TCRdb called the 5' RACE reads again in MiXCR, with one record for every CDR3 protein. This table has 33,000 or so distinct CDR3 sequences, almost 6% appearing once. The sample comprised whole blood. The origin of the receptors is an adult who was a healthcare worker with PCR-confirmed SARS-CoV-2 infection or an uninfected control (not recorded which).

This clonotype was observed at least ten times. V is TRBV3-2 and J is TRBJ2-7; TRBD1 is the table's D call, not checked against the DNA. TRBV3-2 is tagged as a pseudogene. The CDR3 runs to 18 residues. The CDR3 nucleotides read TGTGCCAGCAGCCAAGGTTCGGCAGGGGGCGCCGGGCGGTACGAGCAGTACTTC. It is translated as CASSQGSAGGAGRYEQYF.

This clonotype was found many times. J is TRBJ1-2 and V is TRBV4-2, with unresolved D. The CDR3 length is 16 residues. Germline CDR1 LGHNA, CDR2 YNFKEQ. V lost 0 bases, J lost 0 bases, and 11 bases lay in between. CDR3 DNA: TGTGCCAGCAGCCAAGATCGACTCCTCACTAACTATGGCTACACCTTC. This sequence encodes CASSQDRLLTNYGYTF.

This clonotype has at least ten counts. The chain uses TRBV11-2 and TRBJ2-3, with 7 bases matching TRBD2. This CDR3 contains 15 residues. Germline V gene data show CDR1 as SGHAT and CDR2 as FQNNGV. J gave up 2 bases and V 6 bases, and 8 bases lay outside the gene matches. The CDR3 sequence: CASRRAGPSTDTQYF. The CDR3 DNA reads as TGTGCCAGCAGACGAGCGGGACCTTCCACAGATACGCAGTATTTT.

In its sample, this clonotype was seen many times. The chain has TRBV12-3 or TRBV12-4 and TRBJ1-1, with D unresolved. The CDR3 extends over 12 amino acids. V was trimmed by 1 base and J by 9 bases, leaving 9 bases between them. Written as DNA, the CDR3 is TGTGCCAGCAGTTTAGTGGGCAGCCAAGCTTTCTTT. Amino acid sequence: CASSLVGSQAFF.